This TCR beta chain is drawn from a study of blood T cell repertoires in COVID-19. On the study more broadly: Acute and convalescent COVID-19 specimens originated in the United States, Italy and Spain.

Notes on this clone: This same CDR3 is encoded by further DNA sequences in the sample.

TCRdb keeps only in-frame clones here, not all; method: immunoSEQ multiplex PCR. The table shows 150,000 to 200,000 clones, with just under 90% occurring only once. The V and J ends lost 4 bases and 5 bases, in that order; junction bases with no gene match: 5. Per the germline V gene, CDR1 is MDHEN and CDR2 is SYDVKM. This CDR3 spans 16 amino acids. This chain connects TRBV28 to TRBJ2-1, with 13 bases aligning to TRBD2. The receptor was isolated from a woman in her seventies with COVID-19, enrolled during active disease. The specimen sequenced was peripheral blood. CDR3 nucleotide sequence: TGTGCCAGCAGTTCTCTACTAGCGGGAGGGAACAATGAGCAGTTCTTC. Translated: CASSSLLAGGNNEQFF.